The source of this T cell receptor (beta chain) is a study of beta chain features in type 1 diabetes. Expressed TCRB transcripts were sequenced after all isolated RNA was converted to cDNA. Some clones are missing from TCRdb's copy, which holds only in-frame ones; the method was immunoSEQ multiplex PCR. The sample includes under 950,000 clones, about 17% of them seen just once. A single heparinised draw of around 0.11 L on average was taken per donor. A word on this clone: At the DNA level, this CDR3 is encoded by other sequences in the same sample as well.

CDR3 length: 12 amino acids. With 6 bases removed from V and 1 base from J, the gap between germline ends came to 6 bases. Germline-derived CDR1 and CDR2 are SNHLY and FYNNEI. Sequenced material: naive CD4+ T cells from blood. The chain combines TRBV2 with TRBJ2-5, with a possible D match to TRBD2 (5 bases). This TCR derives from a woman aged 18-29 years in good health. The CDR3 DNA is TGTGCCAGCAGCCGGGGCCAAGAGACCCAGTACTTC. Its translation is CASSRGQETQYF.